This TCR beta chain was profiled in a study of T cell responses to AZD1222 COVID-19 vaccine. Study-wide results and caveats: Clonal diversity was possibly underestimated, and white British individuals and females predominated among donors. Among vaccine-associated CD4 TCRs, coverage spanned spike, with dominance at 160-218 and 743-854. Repertoire collection took place solely once the T cell response had peaked. At baseline, just a handful of AZD1222 recipients tested seropositive.

CDR1 SQVTM and CDR2 ANQGSEA come from the germline V gene. The CDR3 is 11 residues long. The V end was cut by 1 base, the J end by 2 bases, with 2 bases between. The method was immunoSEQ multiplex PCR; TCRdb's version includes in-frame clones alone and lacks a portion of them. The sample has tens of thousands of clones, more than 60% seen once. The table lists this clone with a count of one. Its antigen is undetermined. The TCR originated in an adult who received the AZD1222 COVID-19 vaccine. The sequencing used peripheral blood, collected 28 days after the second AZD1222 dose. The chain carries TRBV29-1 and TRBJ1-2, with D unresolved. This CDR3 is CSVEGNYGYTF. The CDR3 bases are TGCAGCGTTGAAGGGAACTATGGCTACACCTTC.